A selection of T cell receptor beta chains follows, all from one sample in a study of blood T cell repertoires in COVID-19. The protocol was immunoSEQ multiplex PCR, while the TCRdb copy is restricted to in-frame clones and leaves out a portion. This table holds 350,000 or so clones, around 90% found once. Sequencing was carried out using peripheral blood. Receptors were obtained from a woman in her sixties with COVID-19, enrolled during active disease. CDR3s include the opening cysteine and the closing phenylalanine or tryptophan. Some rows have no size entry. The others give once, few or many, or a class for an expanded clone.

j_call	v_call	clone_size	cdr3_aa
TRBJ1-1	TRBV7-2	few	CASRRVLQARTEAFF
TRBJ1-4	TRBV19	once	CASMRTGAGNEKLFF
TRBJ2-2	TRBV5-8	.	CASSPQGLVGELFF
TRBJ1-3	TRBV7-2	.	CASSSRTGNPNTIYF
TRBJ1-2	TRBV7-2	.	CASSFYAGVTGYTF
TRBJ1-5	TRBV5-8	.	CASAFGQLSHSFQPQHF
TRBJ1-2	TRBV19	.	CASSIDDNSYGYTF
TRBJ2-3	TRBV6-5	.	CASRTGTGTQYF
TRBJ2-1	TRBV7-8	.	CASSLGGGGADEQFF
TRBJ1-1	TRBV7-3	.	CASSLMGGTSNTEAFF
TRBJ2-1	TRBV7-3	.	CASSQGQASYNEQFF
TRBJ2-1	TRBV12-2	.	CASRHGTSGGRRSYEQFF
TRBJ1-2	TRBV5-1	.	CASSLGGTGIGYTF
TRBJ1-3	TRBV6-5	once	CASRSTPHSGNTIYF
TRBJ2-7	TRBV11-2	.	CASSSLWGQEQYF
TRBJ2-3	TRBV6-1	.	CASSEDGAYTQYF
TRBJ1-2	TRBV11-1	.	CASSSSTGGFWGYTF
TRBJ1-1	TRBV5-1	.	CASSPRTGGYADTEAFF
TRBJ1-3	TRBV6-5	few	CASALYRFSGNTIYF
TRBJ1-6	TRBV19	.	CASSIIDSSPLHF
TRBJ1-1	TRBV3-1/TRBV3-2	.	CASHSEAGNTEAFF
TRBJ2-7	TRBV20-1	.	CSARQGYEQYF
TRBJ2-7	TRBV28	.	CASSFVRGRVYEQYF
TRBJ2-7	TRBV11-3	.	CASSFGSSYEQYF
TRBJ2-7	TRBV12-3/TRBV12-4	.	CASSLLQGNEQYF